This T cell receptor (beta chain) was observed in a study of blood T cell repertoires in COVID-19. Study summary: Material from acute and convalescent COVID-19 was sourced from the United States, Italy and Spain.

Germline assignment: CDR1 KGHDR and CDR2 SFDVKD. The V segment lost 6 bases and the J segment 5 bases; nucleotides outside the gene matches: 10. CDR3 length: 17 residues. Original data processing: From reference gene primer amplification, estimates of nucleated cell counts were derived. The assay was immunoSEQ multiplex PCR, and TCRdb's table has in-frame clones only and misses some. The V and J calls and clone size come from that table; D and trimming were worked out from the DNA. The data contain around 220,000 clones, more than 75% of them singletons. This chain links TRBV24-1 with TRBJ2-2; 11 nucleotides line up with TRBD1. This TCR was sampled from a man aged 35 to 55 with active or convalescent COVID-19. Material: peripheral blood. This CDR3 is CATSLNPGTGGTGELFF. Written as DNA, the CDR3 is TGTGCCACCAGTCTAAACCCCGGGACAGGGGGTACCGGGGAGCTGTTTTTT.